Shown below are 10 T cell receptor beta chains from a single sample sequenced in a study of cytotoxic CD8 clonotypes in ibrutinib-treated CLL. Repertoires were generated with immunoSEQ multiplex PCR, while TCRdb's copy carries only in-frame clones and drops some. The table has approximately 40,000 clones, about 70% seen once. Specimen: PBMCs, collected at disease progression, from a patient treated with ibrutinib. These TCRs come from a human donor with chronic lymphocytic leukemia.

The chain is built from TRBV19 and TRBJ2-1, with D maybe TRBD1 (5 bases). Trimming removed 5 bases from V and 5 bases from J, with 7 bases in between. The CDR3 loop spans 12 amino acids. The germline V gene encodes CDR1 LNHDA and CDR2 SQIVND (reference sequence). CDR3 region: CASSDRHNEQFF. DNA of the CDR3: TGTGCCAGTAGTGACAGACACAATGAGCAGTTCTTC.

The J gene is TRBJ1-5, the V gene TRBV28; 7 nucleotides line up with TRBD1. V lost 3 bases, J lost 1 base, and 9 bases stayed unmatched. CDR3 length: 17 amino acids. In germline, CDR1 is MDHEN, CDR2 SYDVKM. CDR3 DNA: TGTGCCAGCAGTTTGGGGGGACAGAGAAAAAGCAATCAGCCCCAGCATTTT. As protein: CASSLGGQRKSNQPQHF.

V is TRBV19 and J is TRBJ1-2; no reliable D call. Per germline, CDR1 LNHDA and CDR2 SQIVND (reference sequence). Trimming pared 5 bases from V and 1 base from J, leaving 11 bases between. This CDR3 is built from 14 residues. CDR3 sequence reads: CASSPLTSNYGYTF. The CDR3 DNA reads as TGTGCCAGTAGTCCTTTGACAAGTAACTATGGCTACACCTTC.

The V and J genes are TRBV30 and TRBJ1-2; tentative D call: TRBD1 (5 bases). Germline CDR1 reads GTSNPN; CDR2 reads SVGIG (reference sequence). The length of the CDR3 is 13 residues. With 3 bases removed from V and 7 bases from J, the gap between germline ends came to 15 bases. Here the CDR3 DNA reads TGTGCCTGGAGCGTCCAGGGAGAGGGTGGCTACACCTTC. Residues: CAWSVQGEGGYTF.

J is TRBJ2-3 and V is TRBV2; the D gene is possibly TRBD2 (6 bases). Germline loops: CDR1 SNHLY, CDR2 FYNNEI. This CDR3 contains 13 residues. The V end was cut by 5 bases, the J end by 3 bases, with 9 bases between. This chain's CDR3 is CASSSGSTDTQYF. The CDR3 coding sequence is TGTGCCAGCAGTAGCGGGTCGACAGATACGCAGTATTTT.

V and J are TRBV19 and TRBJ1-2; possible D gene TRBD1, 5 bases. Germline CDR1 and CDR2: LNHDA and SQIVND (reference sequence). The CDR3 has 11 amino acids. Trimming cost V 8 bases and J 8 bases, with 12 bases left between them. The chain's CDR3 is CASSQRGGYTF. The CDR3 DNA is TGTGCCAGTTCCCAGCGGGGGGGCTACACCTTC.

This clone was seen a handful of times. This sequence joins TRBV6-1 and TRBJ1-2; possible D gene TRBD1, 6 bases. Germline CDR1 is MNHNS and CDR2 is SASEGT. This CDR3 has 12 residues. V lost 11 bases and J lost 4, with 14 bases in between. CDR3 DNA: TGTGCCGGGGGGCAGGGACTCTATGGCTACACCTTC. It translates to CAGGQGLYGYTF.

This clone has only a few counts. The CDR3 here is CASSWTGQGGHNQPQHF. In nucleotides, the CDR3 is TGTGCCAGCAGCTGGACGGGACAGGGAGGCCATAATCAGCCCCAGCATTTT. This chain connects TRBV5-6 to TRBJ1-5, with 9 nucleotides matching TRBD1. With V trimmed by 3 bases and J by 4 bases, 11 bases remained unmatched. The CDR3 totals 17 residues. In germline, CDR1 is SGHDT, CDR2 YYEEEE.

The CDR3 nucleotides read TGTGCCAGTAGTATTATGTCCGGAAACACCATATATTTT. This translates into CASSIMSGNTIYF. V usage is TRBV19 and J usage is TRBJ1-3; D call uncertain. The CDR3 length is 13 residues. The V and J ends lost 3 bases and 4 bases respectively, with 7 bases between them. Germline lookup yields CDR1 LNHDA and CDR2 SQIVND (reference sequence). Using reference TRBV19 and TRBJ1-3 for the parts outside the CDR3, the full variable domain is DGGITQSPKYLFRKEGQNVTLSCEQNLNHDAMYWYRQDPGQGLRLIYYSQIVNDFQKGDIAEGYSVSREKKESFPLTVTSAQKNPTAFYLCASSIMSGNTIYFGEGSWLTVV.

The J gene is TRBJ1-1, the V gene TRBV25-1; a weak D match, TRBD1 (6 bases). Trimming took 3 bases from V and 4 from J, leaving 12 bases between them. CDR1 is MGHDK and CDR2 is SYGVNS in the germline V gene. The CDR3 totals 14 residues. The CDR3 nucleotides are TGTGCCAGCAGTGATCTGGGGGGCGGCACTGAAGCTTTCTTT. Amino acids: CASSDLGGGTEAFF.